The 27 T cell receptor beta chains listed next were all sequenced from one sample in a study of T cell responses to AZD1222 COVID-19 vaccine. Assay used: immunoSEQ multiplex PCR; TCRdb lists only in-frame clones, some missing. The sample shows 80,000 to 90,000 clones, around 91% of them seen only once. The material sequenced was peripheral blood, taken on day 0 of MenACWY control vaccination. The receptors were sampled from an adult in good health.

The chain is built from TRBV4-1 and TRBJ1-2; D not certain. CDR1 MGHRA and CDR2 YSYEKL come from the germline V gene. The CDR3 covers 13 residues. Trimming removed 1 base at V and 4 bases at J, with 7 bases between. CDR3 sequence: CASSQGEGYGYTF. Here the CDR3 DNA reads TGCGCCAGCAGCCAAGGGGAGGGCTATGGCTACACCTTC.

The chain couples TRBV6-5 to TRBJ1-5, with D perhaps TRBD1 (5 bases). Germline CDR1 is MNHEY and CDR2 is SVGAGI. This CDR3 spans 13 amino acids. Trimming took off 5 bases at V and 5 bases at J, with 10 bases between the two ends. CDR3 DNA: TGTGCCAGCAGTAGCCAGGGTGATCAGCCCCAGCATTTT. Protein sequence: CASSSQGDQPQHF.

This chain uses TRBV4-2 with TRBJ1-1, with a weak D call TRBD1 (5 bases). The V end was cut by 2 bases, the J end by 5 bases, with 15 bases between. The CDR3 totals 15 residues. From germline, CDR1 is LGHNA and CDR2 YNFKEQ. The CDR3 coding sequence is TGTGCCAGCAGCCAAAGGAGAGCCAAGGGGACTGAAGCTTTCTTT. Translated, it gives CASSQRRAKGTEAFF.

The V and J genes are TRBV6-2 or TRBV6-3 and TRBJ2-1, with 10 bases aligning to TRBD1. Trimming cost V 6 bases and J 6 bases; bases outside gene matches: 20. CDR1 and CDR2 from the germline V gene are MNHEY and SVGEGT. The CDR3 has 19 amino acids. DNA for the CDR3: TGTGCCAGCAGCCTACTGAGTATTATAGGGACAGGGGACCGCAATGAGCAGTTCTTC. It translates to CASSLLSIIGTGDRNEQFF.

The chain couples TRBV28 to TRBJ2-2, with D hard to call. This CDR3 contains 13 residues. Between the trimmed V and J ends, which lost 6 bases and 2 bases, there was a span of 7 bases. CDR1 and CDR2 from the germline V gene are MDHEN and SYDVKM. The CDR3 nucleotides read TGTGCCAGCAGACATCATAACACCGGGGAGCTGTTTTTT. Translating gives CASRHHNTGELFF.

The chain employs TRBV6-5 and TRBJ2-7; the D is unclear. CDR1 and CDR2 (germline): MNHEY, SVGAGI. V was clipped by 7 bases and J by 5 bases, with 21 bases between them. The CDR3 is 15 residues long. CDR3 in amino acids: CASTWLREIFHEQYF. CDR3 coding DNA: TGTGCCAGCACTTGGCTCAGAGAAATCTTCCACGAGCAGTACTTC.

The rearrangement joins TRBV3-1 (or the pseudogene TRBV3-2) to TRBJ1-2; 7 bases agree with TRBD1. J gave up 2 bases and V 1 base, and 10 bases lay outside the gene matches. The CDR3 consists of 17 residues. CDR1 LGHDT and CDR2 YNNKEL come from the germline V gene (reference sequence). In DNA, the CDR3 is TGTGCCAGCAGCCAAGGGGGTTGGGACAGCCGGAACTATGGCTACACCTTC. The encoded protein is CASSQGGWDSRNYGYTF.

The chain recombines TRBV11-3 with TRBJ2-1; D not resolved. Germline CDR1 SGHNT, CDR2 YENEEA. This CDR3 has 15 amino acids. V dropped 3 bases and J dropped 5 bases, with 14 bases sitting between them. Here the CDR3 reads CASSFRAGEHNEQFF. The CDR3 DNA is TGTGCCAGCAGCTTTCGGGCAGGAGAACACAATGAGCAGTTCTTC.

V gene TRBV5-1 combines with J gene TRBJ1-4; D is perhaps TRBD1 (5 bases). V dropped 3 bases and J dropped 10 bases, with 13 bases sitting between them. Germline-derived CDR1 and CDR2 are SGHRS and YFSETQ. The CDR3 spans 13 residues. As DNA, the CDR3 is TGCGCCAGCAGCTCCGGGGGATCGGGAAAACTGTTTTTT. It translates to CASSSGGSGKLFF.

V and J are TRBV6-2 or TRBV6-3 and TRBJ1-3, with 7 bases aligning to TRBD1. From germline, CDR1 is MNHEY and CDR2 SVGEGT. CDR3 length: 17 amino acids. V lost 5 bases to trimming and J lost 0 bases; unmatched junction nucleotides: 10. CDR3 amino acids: CASSQQGPLTSGNTIYF. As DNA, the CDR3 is TGTGCCAGCAGTCAACAGGGGCCATTAACCTCTGGAAACACCATATATTTT.

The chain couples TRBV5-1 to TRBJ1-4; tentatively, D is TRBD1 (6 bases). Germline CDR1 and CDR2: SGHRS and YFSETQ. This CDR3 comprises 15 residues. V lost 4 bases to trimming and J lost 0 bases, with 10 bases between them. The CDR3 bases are TGCGCCAGCAGCCCGGGGGCCGCAACTAATGAAAAACTGTTTTTT. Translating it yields CASSPGAATNEKLFF.

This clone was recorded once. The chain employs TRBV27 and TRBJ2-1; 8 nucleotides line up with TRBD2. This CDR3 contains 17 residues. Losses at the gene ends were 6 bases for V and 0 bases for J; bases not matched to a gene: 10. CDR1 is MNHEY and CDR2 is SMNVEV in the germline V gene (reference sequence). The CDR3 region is CASSSAQRGSSYNEQFF. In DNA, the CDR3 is TGTGCCAGCAGCTCCGCCCAGCGGGGGAGCTCCTACAATGAGCAGTTCTTC.

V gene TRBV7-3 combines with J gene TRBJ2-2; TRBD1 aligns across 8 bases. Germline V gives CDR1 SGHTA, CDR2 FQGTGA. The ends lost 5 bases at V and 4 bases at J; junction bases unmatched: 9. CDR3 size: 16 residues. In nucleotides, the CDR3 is TGTGCCAGCAGCCCTGGACAGGGACGGAGCACCGGGGAGCTGTTTTTT. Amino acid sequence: CASSPGQGRSTGELFF.

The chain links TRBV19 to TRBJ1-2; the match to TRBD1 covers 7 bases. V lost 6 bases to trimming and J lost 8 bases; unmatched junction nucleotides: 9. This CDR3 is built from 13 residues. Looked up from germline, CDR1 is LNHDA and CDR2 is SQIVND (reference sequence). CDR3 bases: TGTGCCAGTAGCGAAGATGGGACAGCGGGCTACACCTTC. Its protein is CASSEDGTAGYTF.

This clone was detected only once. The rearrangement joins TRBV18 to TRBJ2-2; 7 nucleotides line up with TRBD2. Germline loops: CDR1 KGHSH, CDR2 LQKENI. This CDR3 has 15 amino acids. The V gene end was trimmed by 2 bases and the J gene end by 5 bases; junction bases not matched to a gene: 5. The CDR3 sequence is CASSPGGGGTGELFF. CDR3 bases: TGTGCCAGCTCACCAGGCGGCGGGGGAACCGGGGAGCTGTTTTTT. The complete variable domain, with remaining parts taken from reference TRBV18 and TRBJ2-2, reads NAGVMQNPRHLVRRRGQEARLRCSPMKGHSHVYWYRQLPEEGLKFMVYLQKENIIDESGMPKERFSAEFPKEGPSILRIQQVVRGDSAAYFCASSPGGGGTGELFFGEGSRLTVL.

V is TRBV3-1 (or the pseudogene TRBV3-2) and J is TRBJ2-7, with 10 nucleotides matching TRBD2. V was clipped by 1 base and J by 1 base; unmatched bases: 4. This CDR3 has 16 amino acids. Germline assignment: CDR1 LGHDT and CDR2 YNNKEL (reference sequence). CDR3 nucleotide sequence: TGTGCCAGCAGCCAAGGGAGTAGCGGGGGGTCCTACGAGCAGTACTTC. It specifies CASSQGSSGGSYEQYF.

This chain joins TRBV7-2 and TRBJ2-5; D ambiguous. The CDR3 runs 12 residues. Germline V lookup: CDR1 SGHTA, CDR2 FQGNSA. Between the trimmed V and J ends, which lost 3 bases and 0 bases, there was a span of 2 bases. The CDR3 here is CASSLYQETQYF. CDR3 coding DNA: TGTGCCAGCAGCTTGTACCAAGAGACCCAGTACTTC.

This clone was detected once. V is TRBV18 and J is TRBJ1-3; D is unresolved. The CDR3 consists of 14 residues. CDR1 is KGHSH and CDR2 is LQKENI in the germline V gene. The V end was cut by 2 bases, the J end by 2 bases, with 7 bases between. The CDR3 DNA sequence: TGTGCCAGCTCACCAGGAGGGCCTGGAAACACCATATATTTT. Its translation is CASSPGGPGNTIYF.

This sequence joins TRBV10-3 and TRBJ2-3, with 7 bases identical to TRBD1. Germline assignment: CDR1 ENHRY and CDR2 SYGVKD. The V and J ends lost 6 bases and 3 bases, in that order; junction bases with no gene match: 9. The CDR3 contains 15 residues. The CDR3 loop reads CAISQQGFGTDTQYF. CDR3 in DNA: TGTGCCATCAGCCAACAGGGGTTTGGTACAGATACGCAGTATTTT.

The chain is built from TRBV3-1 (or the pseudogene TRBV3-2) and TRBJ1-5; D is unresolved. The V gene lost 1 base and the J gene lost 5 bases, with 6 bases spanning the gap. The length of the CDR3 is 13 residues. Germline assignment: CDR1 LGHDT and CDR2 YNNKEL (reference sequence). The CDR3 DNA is TGTGCCAGCAGCCAAGGACGGGATCAGCCCCAGCATTTT. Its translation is CASSQGRDQPQHF.

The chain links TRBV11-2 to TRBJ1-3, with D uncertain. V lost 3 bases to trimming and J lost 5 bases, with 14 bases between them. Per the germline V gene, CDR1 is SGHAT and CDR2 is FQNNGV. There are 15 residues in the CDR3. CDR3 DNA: TGTGCCAGCAGCTTGGGCCAAAAAAGCAGAAACACCATATATTTT. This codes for CASSLGQKSRNTIYF.

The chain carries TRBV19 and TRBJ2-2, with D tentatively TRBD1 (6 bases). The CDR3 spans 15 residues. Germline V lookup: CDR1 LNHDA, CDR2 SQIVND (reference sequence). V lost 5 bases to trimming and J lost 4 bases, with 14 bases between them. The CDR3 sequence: CASSGLQGTTGELFF. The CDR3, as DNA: TGTGCCAGTAGTGGCCTACAGGGTACCACCGGGGAGCTGTTTTTT.

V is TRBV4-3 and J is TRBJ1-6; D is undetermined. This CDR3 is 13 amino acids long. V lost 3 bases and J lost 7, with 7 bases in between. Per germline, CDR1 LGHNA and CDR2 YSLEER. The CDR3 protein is CASSHLGNSPLHF. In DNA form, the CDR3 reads TGCGCCAGCAGCCACCTGGGGAATTCACCCCTCCACTTT.

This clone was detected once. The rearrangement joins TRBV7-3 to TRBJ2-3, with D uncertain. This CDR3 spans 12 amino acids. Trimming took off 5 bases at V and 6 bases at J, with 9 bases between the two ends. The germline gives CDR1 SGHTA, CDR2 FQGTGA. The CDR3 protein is CASSLNLDTQYF. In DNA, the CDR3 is TGTGCCAGCAGCCTAAATTTGGATACGCAGTATTTT.

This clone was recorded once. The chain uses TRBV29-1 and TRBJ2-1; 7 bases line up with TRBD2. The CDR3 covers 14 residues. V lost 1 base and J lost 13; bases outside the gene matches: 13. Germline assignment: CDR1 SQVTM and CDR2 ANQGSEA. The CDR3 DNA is TGCAGCGTTGAAGTGACCCGGGGAGGGACTTATCAGTTCTTC. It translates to CSVEVTRGGTYQFF.

The CDR3 DNA follows: TGTGCCAGCAACCAACTGCCGGGACAGCGAATGAACACTGAAGCTTTCTTT. Amino acid sequence: CASNQLPGQRMNTEAFF. The rearrangement uses TRBV28 and TRBJ1-1; 7 bases line up with TRBD1. Per germline, CDR1 MDHEN and CDR2 SYDVKM. The trim removed 7 bases at V and 0 bases at J, leaving 14 bases unmatched. The CDR3 is 17 amino acids.

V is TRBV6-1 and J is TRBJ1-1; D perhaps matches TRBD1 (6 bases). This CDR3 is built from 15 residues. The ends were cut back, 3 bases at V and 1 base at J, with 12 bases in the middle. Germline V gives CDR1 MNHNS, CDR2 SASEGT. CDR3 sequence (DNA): TGTGCCAGCAGTGATCCCGAGGGGGGGAACACTGAAGCTTTCTTT. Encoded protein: CASSDPEGGNTEAFF.